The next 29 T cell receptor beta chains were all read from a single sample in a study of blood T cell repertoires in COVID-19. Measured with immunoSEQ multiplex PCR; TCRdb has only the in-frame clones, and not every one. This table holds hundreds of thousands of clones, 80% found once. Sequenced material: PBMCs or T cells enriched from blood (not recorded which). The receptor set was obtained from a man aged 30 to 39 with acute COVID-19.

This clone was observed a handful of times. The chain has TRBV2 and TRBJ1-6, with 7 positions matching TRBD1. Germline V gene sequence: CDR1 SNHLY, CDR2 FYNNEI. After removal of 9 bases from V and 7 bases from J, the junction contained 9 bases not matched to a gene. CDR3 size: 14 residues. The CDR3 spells CASVDTGANSPLHF. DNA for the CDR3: TGTGCCAGTGTAGACACAGGGGCGAATTCACCCCTCCACTTT.

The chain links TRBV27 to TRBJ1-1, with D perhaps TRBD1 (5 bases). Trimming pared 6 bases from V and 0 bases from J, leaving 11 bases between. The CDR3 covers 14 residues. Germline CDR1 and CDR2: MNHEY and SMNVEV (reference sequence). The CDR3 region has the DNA TGTGCCAGCAGGTCCCTGACAGTGAACACTGAAGCTTTCTTT. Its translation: CASRSLTVNTEAFF.

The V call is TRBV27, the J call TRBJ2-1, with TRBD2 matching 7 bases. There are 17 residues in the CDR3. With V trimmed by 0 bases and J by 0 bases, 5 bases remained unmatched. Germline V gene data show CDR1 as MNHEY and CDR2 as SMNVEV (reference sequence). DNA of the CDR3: TGTGCCAGCAGTTTATCGATCGGGGGGAGCTCCTACAATGAGCAGTTCTTC. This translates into CASSLSIGGSSYNEQFF.

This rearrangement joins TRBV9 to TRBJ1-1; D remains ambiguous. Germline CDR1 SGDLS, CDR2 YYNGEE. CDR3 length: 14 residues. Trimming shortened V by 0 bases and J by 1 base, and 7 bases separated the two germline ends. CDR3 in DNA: TGTGCCAGCAGCGTAGTCCCGGGGAACACTGAAGCTTTCTTT. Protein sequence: CASSVVPGNTEAFF.

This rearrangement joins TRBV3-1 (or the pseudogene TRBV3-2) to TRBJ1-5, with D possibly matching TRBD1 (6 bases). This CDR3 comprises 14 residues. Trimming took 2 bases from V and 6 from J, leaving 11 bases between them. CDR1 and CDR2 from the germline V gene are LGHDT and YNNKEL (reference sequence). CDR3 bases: TGTGCCAGCAGCCAAAACGGGGGGCTTCAGCCCCAGCATTTT. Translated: CASSQNGGLQPQHF.

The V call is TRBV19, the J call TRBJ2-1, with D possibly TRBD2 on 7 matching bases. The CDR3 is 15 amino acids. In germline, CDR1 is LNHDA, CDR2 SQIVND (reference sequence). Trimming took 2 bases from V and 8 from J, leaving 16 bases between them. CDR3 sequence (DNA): TGTGCCAGTAGTATACCGGGGGGCTATTCCGATGAGCAGTTCTTC. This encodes CASSIPGGYSDEQFF.

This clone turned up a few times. The CDR3 DNA sequence: TGTGCCAGTAGTATCCGAACGGTACACGAGCAGTACTTC. Translated: CASSIRTVHEQYF. This chain connects TRBV19 to TRBJ2-7; D is ambiguous. The CDR3 runs to 13 residues. V gave up 3 bases and J gave up 5 bases, with 11 bases separating them. The germline gives CDR1 LNHDA, CDR2 SQIVND (reference sequence). Together with reference TRBV19 and TRBJ2-7, the CDR3 gives the full variable domain: DGGITQSPKYLFRKEGQNVTLSCEQNLNHDAMYWYRQDPGQGLRLIYYSQIVNDFQKGDIAEGYSVSREKKESFPLTVTSAQKNPTAFYLCASSIRTVHEQYFGPGTRLTVT.

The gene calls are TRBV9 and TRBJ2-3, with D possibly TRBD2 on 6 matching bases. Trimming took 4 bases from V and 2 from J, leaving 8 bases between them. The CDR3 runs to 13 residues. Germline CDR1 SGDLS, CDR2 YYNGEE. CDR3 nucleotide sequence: TGTGCCAGCAGCTTAGCGGTCACAGATACGCAGTATTTT. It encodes CASSLAVTDTQYF.

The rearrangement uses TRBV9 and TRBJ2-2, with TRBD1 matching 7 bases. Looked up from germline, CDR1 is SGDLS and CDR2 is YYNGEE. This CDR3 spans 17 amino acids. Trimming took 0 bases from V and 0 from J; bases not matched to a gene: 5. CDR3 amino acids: CASSVERGRANTGELFF. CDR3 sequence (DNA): TGTGCCAGCAGCGTAGAGAGGGGGCGAGCGAACACCGGGGAGCTGTTTTTT.

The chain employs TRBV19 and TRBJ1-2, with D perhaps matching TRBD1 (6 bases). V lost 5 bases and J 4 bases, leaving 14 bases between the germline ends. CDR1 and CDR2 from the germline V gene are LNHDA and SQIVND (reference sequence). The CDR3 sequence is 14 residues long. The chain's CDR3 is CASSRLPTGYGYTF. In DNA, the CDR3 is TGTGCCAGTAGTCGACTACCGACAGGCTATGGCTACACCTTC.

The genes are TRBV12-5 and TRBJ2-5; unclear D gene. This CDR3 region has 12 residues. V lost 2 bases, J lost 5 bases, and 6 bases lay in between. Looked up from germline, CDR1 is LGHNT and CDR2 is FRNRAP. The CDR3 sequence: CASGLLRETQYF. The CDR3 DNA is TGTGCTAGTGGTTTGCTACGGGAGACCCAGTACTTC.

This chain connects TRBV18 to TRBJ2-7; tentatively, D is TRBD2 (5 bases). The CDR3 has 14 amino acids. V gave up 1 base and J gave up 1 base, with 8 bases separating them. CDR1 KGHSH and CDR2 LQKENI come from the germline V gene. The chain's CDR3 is CASSPQRSSYEQYF. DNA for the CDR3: TGTGCCAGCTCACCACAGCGGAGTTCCTACGAGCAGTACTTC. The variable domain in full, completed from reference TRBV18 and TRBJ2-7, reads NAGVMQNPRHLVRRRGQEARLRCSPMKGHSHVYWYRQLPEEGLKFMVYLQKENIIDESGMPKERFSAEFPKEGPSILRIQQVVRGDSAAYFCASSPQRSSYEQYFGPGTRLTVT.

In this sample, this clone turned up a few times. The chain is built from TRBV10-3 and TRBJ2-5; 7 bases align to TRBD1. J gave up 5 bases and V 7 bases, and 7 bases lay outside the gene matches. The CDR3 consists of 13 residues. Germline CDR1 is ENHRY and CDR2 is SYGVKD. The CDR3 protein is CAIKETGEETQYF. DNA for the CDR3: TGTGCCATCAAAGAAACAGGGGAGGAGACCCAGTACTTC.

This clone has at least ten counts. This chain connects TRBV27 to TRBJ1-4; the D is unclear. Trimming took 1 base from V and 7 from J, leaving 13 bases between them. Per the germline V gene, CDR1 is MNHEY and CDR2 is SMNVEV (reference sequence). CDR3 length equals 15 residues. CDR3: CASSLLPVGLEKLFF. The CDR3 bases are TGTGCCAGCAGTTTATTGCCGGTCGGTCTTGAAAAACTGTTTTTT. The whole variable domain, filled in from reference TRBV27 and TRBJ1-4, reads EAQVTQNPRYLITVTGKKLTVTCSQNMNHEYMSWYRQDPGLGLRQIYYSMNVEVTDKGDVPEGYKVSRKEKRNFPLILESPSPNQTSLYFCASSLLPVGLEKLFFGSGTQLSVL.

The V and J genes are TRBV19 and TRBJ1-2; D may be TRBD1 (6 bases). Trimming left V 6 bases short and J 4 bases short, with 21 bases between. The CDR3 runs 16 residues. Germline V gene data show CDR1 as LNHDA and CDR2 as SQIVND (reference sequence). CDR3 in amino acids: CASSEMTDRTIYGYTF. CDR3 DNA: TGTGCCAGTAGCGAAATGACGGACAGAACTATCTATGGCTACACCTTC.

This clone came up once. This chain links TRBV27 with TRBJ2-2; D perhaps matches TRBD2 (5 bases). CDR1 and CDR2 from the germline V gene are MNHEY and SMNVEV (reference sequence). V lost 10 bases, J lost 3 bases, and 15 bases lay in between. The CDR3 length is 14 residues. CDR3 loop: CATAGDLDTGELFF. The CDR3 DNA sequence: TGTGCCACCGCGGGTGACCTGGACACCGGGGAGCTGTTTTTT.

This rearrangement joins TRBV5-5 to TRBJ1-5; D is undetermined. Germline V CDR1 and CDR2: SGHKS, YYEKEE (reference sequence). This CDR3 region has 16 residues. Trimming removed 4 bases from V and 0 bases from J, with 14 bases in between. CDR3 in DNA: TGTGCCAGCAGCCAGGCGTCAGGAAGTAGCAATCAGCCCCAGCATTTT. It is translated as CASSQASGSSNQPQHF.

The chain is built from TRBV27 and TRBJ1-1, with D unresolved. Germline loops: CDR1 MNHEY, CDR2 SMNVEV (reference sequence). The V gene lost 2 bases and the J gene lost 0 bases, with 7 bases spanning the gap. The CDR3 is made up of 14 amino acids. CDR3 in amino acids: CASSLNGLNTEAFF. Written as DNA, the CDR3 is TGTGCCAGCAGTTTAAATGGCCTGAACACTGAAGCTTTCTTT.

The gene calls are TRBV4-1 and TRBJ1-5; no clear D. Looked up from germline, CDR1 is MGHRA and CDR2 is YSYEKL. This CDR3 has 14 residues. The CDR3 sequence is CAAGSGNSNQPQHF. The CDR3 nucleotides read TGCGCAGCGGGAAGCGGCAATAGCAATCAGCCCCAGCATTTT.

CDR3 DNA sequence: TGTGCCAGCAGCTTAGGAGAGAACTATGGCTACACCTTC. Translated: CASSLGENYGYTF. The rearrangement joins TRBV3-1 (or the pseudogene TRBV3-2) to TRBJ1-2; D gene unclear. CDR3 size: 13 residues. Germline loops: CDR1 LGHDT, CDR2 YNNKEL (reference sequence). V was pared by 5 bases and J by 2 bases, with 9 bases between.

The CDR3 sequence: CASSDQFYTEAFF. DNA for the CDR3: TGTGCCAGCAGTGATCAATTTTACACTGAAGCTTTCTTT. This chain links TRBV6-1 with TRBJ1-1; D is ambiguous. This CDR3 comprises 13 residues. Trimming removed 3 bases at V and 3 bases at J, with 8 bases between. Looked up from germline, CDR1 is MNHNS and CDR2 is SASEGT.

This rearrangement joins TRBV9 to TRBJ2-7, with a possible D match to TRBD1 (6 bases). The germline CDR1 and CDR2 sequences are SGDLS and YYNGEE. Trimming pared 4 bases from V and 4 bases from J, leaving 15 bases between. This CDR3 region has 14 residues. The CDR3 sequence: CASSPGHGGYEQYF. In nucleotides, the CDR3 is TGTGCCAGCAGCCCGGGACACGGAGGATACGAGCAGTACTTC.

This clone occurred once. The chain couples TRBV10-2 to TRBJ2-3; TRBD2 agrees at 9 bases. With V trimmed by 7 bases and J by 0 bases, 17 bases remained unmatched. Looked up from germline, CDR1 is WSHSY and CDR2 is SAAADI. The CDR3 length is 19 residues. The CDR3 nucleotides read TGCGCCAGCACTACAACGGGACTAGCAAACCGTGCTAGCACAGATACGCAGTATTTT. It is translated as CASTTTGLANRASTDTQYF.

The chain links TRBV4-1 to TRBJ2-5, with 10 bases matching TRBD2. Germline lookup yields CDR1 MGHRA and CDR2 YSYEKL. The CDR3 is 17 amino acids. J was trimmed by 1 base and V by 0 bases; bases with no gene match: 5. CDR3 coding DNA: TGCGCCAGCAGCCAAGAGGCTAGCGGGGGATCCCAAGAGACCCAGTACTTC. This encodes CASSQEASGGSQETQYF.

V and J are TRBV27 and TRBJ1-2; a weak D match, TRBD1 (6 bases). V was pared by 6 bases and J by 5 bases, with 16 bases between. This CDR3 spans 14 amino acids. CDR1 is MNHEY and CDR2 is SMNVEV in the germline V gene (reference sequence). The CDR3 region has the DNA TGTGCCAGCAGCCTCGGACAGAGAATTTATGGCTACACCTTC. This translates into CASSLGQRIYGYTF.

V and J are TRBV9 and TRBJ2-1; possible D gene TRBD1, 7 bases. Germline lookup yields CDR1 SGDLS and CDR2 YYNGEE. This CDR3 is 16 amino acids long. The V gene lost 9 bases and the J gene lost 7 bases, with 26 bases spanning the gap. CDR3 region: CATAAGRRGHGNEQFF. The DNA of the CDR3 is TGTGCCACCGCGGCGGGGAGGAGGGGGCACGGAAATGAGCAGTTCTTC.

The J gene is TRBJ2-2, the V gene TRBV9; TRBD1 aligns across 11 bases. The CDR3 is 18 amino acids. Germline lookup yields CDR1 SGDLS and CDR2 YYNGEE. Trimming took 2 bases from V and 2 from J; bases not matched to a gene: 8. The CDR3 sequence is CASSVSPGTGGNTGELFF. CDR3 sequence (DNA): TGTGCCAGCAGCGTTTCCCCCGGGACAGGGGGAAACACCGGGGAGCTGTTTTTT.

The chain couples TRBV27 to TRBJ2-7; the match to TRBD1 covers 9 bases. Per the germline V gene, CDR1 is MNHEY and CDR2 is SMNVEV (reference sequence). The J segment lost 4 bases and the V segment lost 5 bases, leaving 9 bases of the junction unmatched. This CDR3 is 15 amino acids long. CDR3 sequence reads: CASSLSGTGPYEQYF. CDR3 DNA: TGTGCCAGCAGTCTTTCCGGGACAGGGCCTTACGAGCAGTACTTC.

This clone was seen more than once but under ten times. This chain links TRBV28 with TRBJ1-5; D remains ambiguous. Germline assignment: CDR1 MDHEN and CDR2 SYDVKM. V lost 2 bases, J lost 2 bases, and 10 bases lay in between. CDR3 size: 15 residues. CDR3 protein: CASSLGQRGNQPQHF. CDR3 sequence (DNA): TGTGCCAGCAGTTTAGGCCAGAGGGGCAATCAGCCCCAGCATTTT.